This T cell receptor (beta chain) was recorded in a study of cytomegalovirus exposure and HLA in healthy donors. 13 Jbeta primers and 60 Vbeta primers were used for the PCR. Data came from immunoSEQ multiplex PCR; TCRdb stores just in-frame clones and leaves some out. Among around 200,000 clones listed, 60% to 80% were seen once. CDR3 length: 14 residues. J gave up 6 bases and V 5 bases, and 8 bases lay outside the gene matches. Germline CDR1 MNHEY, CDR2 SMNVEV (reference sequence). The receptor was derived from a man aged 18 to 30 in good health and CMV-seronegative. The sequenced sample consisted of PBMCs. The rearrangement links TRBV27 to TRBJ1-2, with 8 bases identical to TRBD1. The CDR3 here is CASSLNQGADGYTF. The CDR3 nucleotides read TGTGCCAGCAGTCTCAACCAGGGGGCGGATGGCTACACCTTC.